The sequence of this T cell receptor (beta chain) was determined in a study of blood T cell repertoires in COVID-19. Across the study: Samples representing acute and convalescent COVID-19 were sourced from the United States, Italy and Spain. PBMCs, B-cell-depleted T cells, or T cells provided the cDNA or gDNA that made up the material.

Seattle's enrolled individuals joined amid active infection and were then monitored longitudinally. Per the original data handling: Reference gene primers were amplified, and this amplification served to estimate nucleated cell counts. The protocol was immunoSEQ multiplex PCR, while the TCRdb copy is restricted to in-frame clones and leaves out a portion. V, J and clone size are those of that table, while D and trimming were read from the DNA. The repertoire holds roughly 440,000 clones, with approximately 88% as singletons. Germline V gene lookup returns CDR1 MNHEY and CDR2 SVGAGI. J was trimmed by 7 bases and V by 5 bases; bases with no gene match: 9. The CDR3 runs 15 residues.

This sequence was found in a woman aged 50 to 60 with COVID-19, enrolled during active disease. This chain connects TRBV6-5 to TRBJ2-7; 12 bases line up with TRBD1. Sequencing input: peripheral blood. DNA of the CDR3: TGTGCCAGCAGTCCCGCGGGGACAGGGGGCGGGGAGCAGTACTTC. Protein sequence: CASSPAGTGGGEQYF.